This T cell receptor (beta chain) was retrieved from a study of shared clonotypes between healthy human individuals. Data came from immunoSEQ multiplex PCR; TCRdb stores just in-frame clones and leaves some out. The repertoire holds some 1,900,000 clones, with roughly 94% as singletons. Overall study findings and caveats: Clonotypes that were shared across four donors made up 4% to 6% of naive CD4 clonotypes.

Naive CD8 cells lacked CD45RO, underwent positive selection for CCR7 and left out terminally differentiated effector memory CD45RA+ cells. Points on this clone: Antigen: not known.

V was trimmed by 1 base and J by 3 bases, leaving 12 bases between them. Per the germline V gene, CDR1 is SGHNT and CDR2 is YENEEA. The CDR3 runs 16 residues. The sequence was obtained from a man between 18 and 29 years old in good health. Sequenced material: naive CD8+ T cells sorted from blood. The genes are TRBV11-3 and TRBJ1-4; possibly TRBD1 for D (6 bases). CDR3 in amino acids: CASSLVGGLSNEKLFF. The DNA for the CDR3 is TGTGCCAGCAGCTTAGTCGGGGGCTTATCTAATGAAAAACTGTTTTTT.